What follows describes a single TCR beta chain. These data originate in a study of OX40 agonist ivuxolimab in advanced cancers. This CDR3 region has 14 residues. V shed 7 bases and J 7 bases; nucleotides not matched to a gene: 10. Germline V CDR1 and CDR2: WSHSY, SAAADI. Assay: immunoSEQ multiplex PCR; the TCRdb copy retains only in-frame clones and omits some. The data contain under 75,000 clones, 80% to 95% of them singletons. The rearrangement joins TRBV10-2 to TRBJ2-1; TRBD1 aligns across 7 bases. The clonotype originates from an adult with an advanced solid tumor such as melanoma, head and neck, liver or kidney cancer. The sample in question was CD4+ or CD8+ T cells sorted from blood, obtained in a trial of the OX40 agonist ivuxolimab. The CDR3 DNA reads TGCGCCAGCACCCGACAGGGTTATAGGAATGAGCAGTTCTTC. Its protein product is CASTRQGYRNEQFF.